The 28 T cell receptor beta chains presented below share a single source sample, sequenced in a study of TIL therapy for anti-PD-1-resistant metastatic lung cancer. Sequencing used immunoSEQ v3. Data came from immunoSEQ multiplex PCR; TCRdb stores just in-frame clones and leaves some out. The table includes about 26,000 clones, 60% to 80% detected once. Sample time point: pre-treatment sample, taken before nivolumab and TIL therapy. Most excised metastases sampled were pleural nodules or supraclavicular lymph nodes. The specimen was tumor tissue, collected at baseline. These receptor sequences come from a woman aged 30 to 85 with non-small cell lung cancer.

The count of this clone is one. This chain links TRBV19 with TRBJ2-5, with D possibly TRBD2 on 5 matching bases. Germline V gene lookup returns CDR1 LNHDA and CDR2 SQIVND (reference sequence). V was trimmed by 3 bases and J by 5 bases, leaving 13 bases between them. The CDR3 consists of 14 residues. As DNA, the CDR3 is TGTGCCAGTAGTATGGGTGGGGAGTATGAGACCCAGTACTTC. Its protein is CASSMGGEYETQYF.

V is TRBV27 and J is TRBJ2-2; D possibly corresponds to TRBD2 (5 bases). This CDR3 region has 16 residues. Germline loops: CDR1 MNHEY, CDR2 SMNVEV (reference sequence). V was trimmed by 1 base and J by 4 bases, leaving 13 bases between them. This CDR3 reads CASSLFGSSSTGELFF. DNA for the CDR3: TGTGCCAGCAGTTTATTTGGGTCTAGCTCCACCGGGGAGCTGTTTTTT.

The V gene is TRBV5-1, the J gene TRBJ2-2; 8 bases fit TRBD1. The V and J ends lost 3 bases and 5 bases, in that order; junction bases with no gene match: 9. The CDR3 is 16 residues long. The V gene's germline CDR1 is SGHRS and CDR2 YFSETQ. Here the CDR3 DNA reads TGCGCCAGCAGCTGGGGACAGGTCGGGCTTACCGGGGAGCTGTTTTTT. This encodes CASSWGQVGLTGELFF.

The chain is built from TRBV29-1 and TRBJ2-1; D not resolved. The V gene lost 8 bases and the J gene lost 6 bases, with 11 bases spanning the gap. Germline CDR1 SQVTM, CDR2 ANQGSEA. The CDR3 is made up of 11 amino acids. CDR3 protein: CSLTRTNEQFF. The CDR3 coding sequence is TGCAGCCTAACCAGGACCAATGAGCAGTTCTTC.

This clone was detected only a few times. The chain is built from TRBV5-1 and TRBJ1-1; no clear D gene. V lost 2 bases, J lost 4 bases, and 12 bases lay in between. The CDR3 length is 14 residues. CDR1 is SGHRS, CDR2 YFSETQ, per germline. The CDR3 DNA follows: TGCGCCAGCAGCTTTTCGGGGTTGGGCACTGAAGCTTTCTTT. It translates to CASSFSGLGTEAFF.

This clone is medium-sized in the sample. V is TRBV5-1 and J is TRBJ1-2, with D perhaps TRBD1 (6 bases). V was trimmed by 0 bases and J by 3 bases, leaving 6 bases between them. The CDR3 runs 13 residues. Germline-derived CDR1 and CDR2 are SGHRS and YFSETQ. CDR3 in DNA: TGCGCCAGCAGCTTGGACAGGGACTATGGCTACACCTTC. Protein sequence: CASSLDRDYGYTF.

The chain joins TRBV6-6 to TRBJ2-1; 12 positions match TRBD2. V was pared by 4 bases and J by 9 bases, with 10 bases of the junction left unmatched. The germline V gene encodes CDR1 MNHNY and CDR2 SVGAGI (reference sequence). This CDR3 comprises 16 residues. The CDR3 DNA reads TGTGCCAGCAGTTTAACTAGCGGGAGGAGTGCGGTTGAGCAGTTCTTC. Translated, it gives CASSLTSGRSAVEQFF.

The CDR3 loop reads CASSLMDRGNQPQHF. CDR3 sequence (DNA): TGCGCCAGCAGTTTGATGGACAGGGGTAATCAGCCCCAGCATTTT. This sequence joins TRBV10-1 and TRBJ1-5; 9 nucleotides match TRBD1. CDR3 length equals 15 residues. Trimming removed 5 bases from V and 4 bases from J; junction bases left unmatched: 6. The germline gives CDR1 WNHNN, CDR2 SYGVQD (reference sequence).

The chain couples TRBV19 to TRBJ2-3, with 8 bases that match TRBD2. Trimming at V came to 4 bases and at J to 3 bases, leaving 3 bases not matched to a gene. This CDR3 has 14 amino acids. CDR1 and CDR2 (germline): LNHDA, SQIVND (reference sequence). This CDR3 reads CASSRGLATDTQYF. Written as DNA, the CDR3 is TGTGCCAGTAGTAGAGGACTAGCAACAGATACGCAGTATTTT.

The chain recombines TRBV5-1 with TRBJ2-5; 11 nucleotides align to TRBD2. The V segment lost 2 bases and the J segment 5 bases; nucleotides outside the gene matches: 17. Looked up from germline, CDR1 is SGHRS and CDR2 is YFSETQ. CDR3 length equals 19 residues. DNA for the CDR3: TGCGCCAGCAGCTTATTTAGCGGGAGGGCGAGATTCGACCGGGAGACCCAGTACTTC. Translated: CASSLFSGRARFDRETQYF.

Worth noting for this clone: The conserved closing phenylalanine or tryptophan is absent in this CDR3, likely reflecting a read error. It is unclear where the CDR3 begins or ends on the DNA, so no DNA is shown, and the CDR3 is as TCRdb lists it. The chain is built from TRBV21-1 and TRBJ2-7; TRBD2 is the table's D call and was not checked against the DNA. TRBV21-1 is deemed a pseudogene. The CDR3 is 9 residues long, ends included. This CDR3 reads CATGLPGFS.

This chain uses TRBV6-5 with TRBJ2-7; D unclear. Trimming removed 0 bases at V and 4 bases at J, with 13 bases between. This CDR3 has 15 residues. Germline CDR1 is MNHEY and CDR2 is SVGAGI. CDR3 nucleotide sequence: TGTGCCAGCAGTTACTCCGCCTGGCAGCCTTACGAGCAGTACTTC. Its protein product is CASSYSAWQPYEQYF.

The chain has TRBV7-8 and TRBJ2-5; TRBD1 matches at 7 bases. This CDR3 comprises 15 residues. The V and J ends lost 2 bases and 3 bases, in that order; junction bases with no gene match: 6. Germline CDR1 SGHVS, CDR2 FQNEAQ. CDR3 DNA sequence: TGTGCCAGCAGCTTATACAACAGGGGAGAAGAGACCCAGTACTTC. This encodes CASSLYNRGEETQYF. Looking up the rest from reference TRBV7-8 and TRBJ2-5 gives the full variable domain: GAGVSQSPRYKVAKRGQDVALRCDPISGHVSLFWYQQALGQGPEFLTYFQNEAQLDKSGLPSDRFFAERPEGSVSTLKIQRTQQEDSAVYLCASSLYNRGEETQYFGPGTRLLVL.

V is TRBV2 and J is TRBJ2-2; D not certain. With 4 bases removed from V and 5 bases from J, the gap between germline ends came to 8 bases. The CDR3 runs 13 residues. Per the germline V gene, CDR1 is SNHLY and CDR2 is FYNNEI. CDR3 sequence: CASSVVITGELFF. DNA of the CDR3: TGTGCCAGCAGTGTAGTGATAACCGGGGAGCTGTTTTTT.

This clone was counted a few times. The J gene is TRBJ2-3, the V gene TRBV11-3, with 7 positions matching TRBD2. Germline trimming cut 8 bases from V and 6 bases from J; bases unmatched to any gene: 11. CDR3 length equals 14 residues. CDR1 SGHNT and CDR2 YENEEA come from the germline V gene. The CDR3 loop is CASAPSGTSDTQYF. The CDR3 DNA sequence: TGTGCCAGCGCTCCTAGCGGTACGTCTGATACGCAGTATTTT. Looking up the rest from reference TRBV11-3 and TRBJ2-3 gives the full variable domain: EAGVVQSPRYKIIEKKQPVAFWCNPISGHNTLYWYLQNLGQGPELLIRYENEEAVDDSQLPKDRFSAERLKGVDSTLKIQPAELGDSAVYLCASAPSGTSDTQYFGPGTRLTVL.

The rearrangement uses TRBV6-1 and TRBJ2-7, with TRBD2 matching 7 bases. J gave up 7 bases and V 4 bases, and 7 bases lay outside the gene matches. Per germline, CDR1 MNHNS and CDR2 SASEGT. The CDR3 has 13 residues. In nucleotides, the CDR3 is TGTGCCAGCAGTGTGGGGGGGGTAAGGGAGCAGTACTTC. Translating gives CASSVGGVREQYF.

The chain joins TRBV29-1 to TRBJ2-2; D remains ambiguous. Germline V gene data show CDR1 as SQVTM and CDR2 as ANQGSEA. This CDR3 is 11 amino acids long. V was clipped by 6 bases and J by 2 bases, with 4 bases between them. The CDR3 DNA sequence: TGCAGCGTCGGAAACACCGGGGAGCTGTTTTTT. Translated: CSVGNTGELFF.

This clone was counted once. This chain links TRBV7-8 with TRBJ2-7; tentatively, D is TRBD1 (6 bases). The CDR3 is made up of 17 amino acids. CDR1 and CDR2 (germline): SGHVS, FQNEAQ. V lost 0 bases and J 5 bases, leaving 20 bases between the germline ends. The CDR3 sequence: CASSLATRGQGYNEQYF. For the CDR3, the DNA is TGTGCCAGCAGCTTAGCGACGAGGGGCCAGGGGTACAACGAGCAGTACTTC. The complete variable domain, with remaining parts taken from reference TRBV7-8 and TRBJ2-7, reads GAGVSQSPRYKVAKRGQDVALRCDPISGHVSLFWYQQALGQGPEFLTYFQNEAQLDKSGLPSDRFFAERPEGSVSTLKIQRTQQEDSAVYLCASSLATRGQGYNEQYFGPGTRLTVT.

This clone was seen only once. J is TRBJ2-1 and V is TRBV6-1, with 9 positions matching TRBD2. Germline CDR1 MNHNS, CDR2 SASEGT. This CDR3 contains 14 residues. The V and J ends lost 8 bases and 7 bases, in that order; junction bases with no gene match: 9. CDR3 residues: CASLNSGSGNEQFF. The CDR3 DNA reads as TGTGCCAGCTTGAATAGCGGGAGCGGTAATGAGCAGTTCTTC.

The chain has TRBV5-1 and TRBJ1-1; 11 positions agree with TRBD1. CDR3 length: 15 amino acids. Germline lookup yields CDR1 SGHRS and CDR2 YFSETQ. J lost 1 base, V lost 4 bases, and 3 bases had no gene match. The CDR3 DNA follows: TGCGCCAGCAGCGGCGGGACAGGGGGGAACACTGAAGCTTTCTTT. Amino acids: CASSGGTGGNTEAFF. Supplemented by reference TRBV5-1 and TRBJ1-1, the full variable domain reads KAGVTQTPRYLIKTRGQQVTLSCSPISGHRSVSWYQQTPGQGLQFLFEYFSETQRNKGNFPGRFSGRQFSNSRSEMNVSTLELGDSALYLCASSGGTGGNTEAFFGQGTRLTVV.

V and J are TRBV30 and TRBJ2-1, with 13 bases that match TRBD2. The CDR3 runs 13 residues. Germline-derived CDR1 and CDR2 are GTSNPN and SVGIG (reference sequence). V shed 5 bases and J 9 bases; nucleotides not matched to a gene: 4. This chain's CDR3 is CAWGLAGDGEQFF. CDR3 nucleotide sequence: TGTGCCTGGGGACTAGCGGGAGACGGTGAGCAGTTCTTC. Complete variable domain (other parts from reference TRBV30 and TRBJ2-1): SQTIHQWPATLVQPVGSPLSLECTVEGTSNPNLYWYRQAAGRGLQLLFYSVGIGQISSEVPQNLSASRPQDRQFILSSKKLLLSDSGFYLCAWGLAGDGEQFFGPGTRLTVL.

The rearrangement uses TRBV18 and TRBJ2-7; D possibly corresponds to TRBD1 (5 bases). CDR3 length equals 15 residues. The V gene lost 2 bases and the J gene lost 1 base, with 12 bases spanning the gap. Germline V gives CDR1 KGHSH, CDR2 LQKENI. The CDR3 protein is CASSPGQGESYEQYF. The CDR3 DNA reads TGTGCCAGCTCACCAGGGCAGGGCGAGTCCTACGAGCAGTACTTC.

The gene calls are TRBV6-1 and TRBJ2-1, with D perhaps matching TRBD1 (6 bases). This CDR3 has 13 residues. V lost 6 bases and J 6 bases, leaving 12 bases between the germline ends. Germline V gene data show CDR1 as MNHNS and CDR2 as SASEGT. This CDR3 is CASSPTGFNEQFF. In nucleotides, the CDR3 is TGTGCCAGCAGCCCTACAGGGTTCAATGAGCAGTTCTTC.

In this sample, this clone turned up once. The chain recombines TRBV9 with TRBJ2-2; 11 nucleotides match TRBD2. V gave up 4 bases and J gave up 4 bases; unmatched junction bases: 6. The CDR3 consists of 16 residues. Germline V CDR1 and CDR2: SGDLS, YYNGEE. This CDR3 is CASSRGTSGGTGELFF. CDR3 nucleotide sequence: TGTGCCAGCAGCCGAGGGACTAGCGGCGGCACCGGGGAGCTGTTTTTT.

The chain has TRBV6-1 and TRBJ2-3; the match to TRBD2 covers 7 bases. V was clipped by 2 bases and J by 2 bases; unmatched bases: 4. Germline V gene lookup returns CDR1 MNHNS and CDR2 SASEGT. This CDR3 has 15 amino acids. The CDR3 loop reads CASSELAGVTDTQYF. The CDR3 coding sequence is TGTGCCAGCAGTGAATTGGCGGGAGTCACAGATACGCAGTATTTT.

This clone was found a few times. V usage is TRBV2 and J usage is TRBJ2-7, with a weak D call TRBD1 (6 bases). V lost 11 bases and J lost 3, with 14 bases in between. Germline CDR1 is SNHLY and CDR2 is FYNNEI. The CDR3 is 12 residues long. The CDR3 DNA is TGTGCCTCGGGGACACTAATCTACGAGCAGTACTTC. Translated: CASGTLIYEQYF. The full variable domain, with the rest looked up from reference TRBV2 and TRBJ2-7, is EPEVTQTPSHQVTQMGQEVILRCVPISNHLYFYWYRQILGQKVEFLVSFYNNEISEKSEIFDDQFSVERPDGSNFTLKIRSTKLEDSAMYFCASGTLIYEQYFGPGTRLTVT.

The CDR3 sequence is CASSARTGNQPQHF. The CDR3, as DNA: TGTGCCAGCAGTGCGAGGACAGGGAATCAGCCCCAGCATTTT. J is TRBJ1-5 and V is TRBV6-1; the match to TRBD1 covers 8 bases. The CDR3 loop spans 14 amino acids. Germline CDR1 and CDR2: MNHNS and SASEGT. V lost 4 bases and J lost 4; bases outside the gene matches: 3.

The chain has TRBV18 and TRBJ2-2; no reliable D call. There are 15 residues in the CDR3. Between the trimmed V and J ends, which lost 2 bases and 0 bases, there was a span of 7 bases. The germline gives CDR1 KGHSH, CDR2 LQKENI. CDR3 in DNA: TGTGCCAGCTCACCAAGGAGTTCGAACACCGGGGAGCTGTTTTTT. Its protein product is CASSPRSSNTGELFF.